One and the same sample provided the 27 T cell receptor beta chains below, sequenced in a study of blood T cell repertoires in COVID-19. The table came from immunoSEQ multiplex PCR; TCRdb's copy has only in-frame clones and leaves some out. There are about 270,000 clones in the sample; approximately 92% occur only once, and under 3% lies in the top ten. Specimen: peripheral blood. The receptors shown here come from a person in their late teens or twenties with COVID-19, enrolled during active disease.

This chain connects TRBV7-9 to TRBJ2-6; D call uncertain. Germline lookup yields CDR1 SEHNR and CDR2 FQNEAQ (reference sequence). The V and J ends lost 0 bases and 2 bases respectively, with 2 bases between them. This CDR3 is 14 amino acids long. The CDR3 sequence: CASSLAAGANVLTF. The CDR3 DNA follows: TGTGCCAGCAGCTTAGCCGCTGGGGCCAACGTCCTGACTTTC.

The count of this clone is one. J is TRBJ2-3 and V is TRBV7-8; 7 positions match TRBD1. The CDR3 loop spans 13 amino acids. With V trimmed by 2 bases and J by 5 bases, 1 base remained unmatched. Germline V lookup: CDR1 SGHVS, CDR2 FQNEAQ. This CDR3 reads CASSLTGVDTQYF. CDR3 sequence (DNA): TGTGCCAGCAGCTTAACAGGGGTAGATACGCAGTATTTT.

CDR3 sequence reads: CATSPSGYDGEQYF. DNA of the CDR3: TGTGCCACCAGTCCTTCCGGTTACGATGGCGAGCAGTACTTC. The genes are TRBV24-1 and TRBJ2-7; no firm D call. This CDR3 spans 14 amino acids. Trimming took 6 bases from V and 6 from J, leaving 17 bases between them. CDR1 KGHDR and CDR2 SFDVKD come from the germline V gene.

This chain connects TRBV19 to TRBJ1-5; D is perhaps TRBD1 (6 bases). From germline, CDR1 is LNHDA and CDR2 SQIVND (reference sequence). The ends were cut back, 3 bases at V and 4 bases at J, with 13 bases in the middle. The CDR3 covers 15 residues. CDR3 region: CASSIQGYRNQPQHF. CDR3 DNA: TGTGCCAGTAGTATTCAGGGGTATCGAAATCAGCCCCAGCATTTT. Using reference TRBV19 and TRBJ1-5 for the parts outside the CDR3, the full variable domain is DGGITQSPKYLFRKEGQNVTLSCEQNLNHDAMYWYRQDPGQGLRLIYYSQIVNDFQKGDIAEGYSVSREKKESFPLTVTSAQKNPTAFYLCASSIQGYRNQPQHFGDGTRLSIL.

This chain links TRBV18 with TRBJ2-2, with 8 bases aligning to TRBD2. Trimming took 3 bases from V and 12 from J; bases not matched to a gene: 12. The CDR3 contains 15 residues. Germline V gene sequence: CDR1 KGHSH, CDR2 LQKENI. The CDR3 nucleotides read TGTGCCAGCTCACCGGCCGGGACTAGTAGGAAAAAGCTGTTTTTT. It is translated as CASSPAGTSRKKLFF.

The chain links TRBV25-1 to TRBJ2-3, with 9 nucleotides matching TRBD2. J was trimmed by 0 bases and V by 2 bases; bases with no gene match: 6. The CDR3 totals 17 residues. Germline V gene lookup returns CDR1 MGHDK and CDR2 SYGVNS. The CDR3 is CASSEEPTSGSTDTQYF. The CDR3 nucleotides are TGTGCCAGCAGTGAAGAGCCGACTAGCGGTAGCACAGATACGCAGTATTTT.

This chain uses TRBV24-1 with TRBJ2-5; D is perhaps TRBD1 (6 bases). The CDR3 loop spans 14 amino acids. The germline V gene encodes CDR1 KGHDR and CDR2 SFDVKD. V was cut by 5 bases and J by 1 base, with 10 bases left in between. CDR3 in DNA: TGTGCCACCAGTGTCAGGGGTTCCCAAGAGACCCAGTACTTC. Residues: CATSVRGSQETQYF.

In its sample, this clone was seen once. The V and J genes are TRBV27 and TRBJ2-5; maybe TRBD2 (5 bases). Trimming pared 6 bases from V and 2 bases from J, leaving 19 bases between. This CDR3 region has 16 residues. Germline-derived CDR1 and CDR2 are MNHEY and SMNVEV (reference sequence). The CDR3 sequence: CASRMTWLASQETQYF. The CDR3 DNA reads TGTGCCAGCAGAATGACTTGGCTAGCTTCGCAAGAGACCCAGTACTTC.

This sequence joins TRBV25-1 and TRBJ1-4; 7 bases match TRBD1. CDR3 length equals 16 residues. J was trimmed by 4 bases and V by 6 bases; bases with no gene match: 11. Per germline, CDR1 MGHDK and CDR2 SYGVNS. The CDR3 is CASSRFRDSLNEKLFF. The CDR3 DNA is TGTGCCAGCAGCAGATTCCGGGACAGCCTTAATGAAAAACTGTTTTTT.

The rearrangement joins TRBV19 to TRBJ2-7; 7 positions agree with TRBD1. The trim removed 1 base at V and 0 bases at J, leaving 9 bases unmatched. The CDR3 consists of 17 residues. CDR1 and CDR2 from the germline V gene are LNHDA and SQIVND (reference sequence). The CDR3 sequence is CASSIAPQTGTSYEQYF. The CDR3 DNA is TGTGCCAGTAGTATAGCTCCTCAGACAGGGACCTCCTACGAGCAGTACTTC.

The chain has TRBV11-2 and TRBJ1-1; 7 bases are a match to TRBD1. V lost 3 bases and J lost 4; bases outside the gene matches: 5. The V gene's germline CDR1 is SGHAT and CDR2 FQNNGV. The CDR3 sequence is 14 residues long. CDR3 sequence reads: CASSFRQGGTEAFF. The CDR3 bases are TGTGCCAGCAGCTTCCGACAGGGAGGCACTGAAGCTTTCTTT.

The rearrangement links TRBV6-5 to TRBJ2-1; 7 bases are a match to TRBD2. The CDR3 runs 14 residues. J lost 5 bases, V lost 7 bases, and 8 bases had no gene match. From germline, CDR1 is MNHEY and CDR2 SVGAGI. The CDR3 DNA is TGTGCCAGCACCGTAAGCGGGGTTCACAATGAGCAGTTCTTC. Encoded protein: CASTVSGVHNEQFF.

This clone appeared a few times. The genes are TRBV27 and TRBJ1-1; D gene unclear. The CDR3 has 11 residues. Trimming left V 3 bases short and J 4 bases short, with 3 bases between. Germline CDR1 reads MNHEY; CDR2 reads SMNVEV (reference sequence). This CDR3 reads CASSFGTEAFF. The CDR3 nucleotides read TGTGCCAGCAGTTTCGGCACTGAAGCTTTCTTT.

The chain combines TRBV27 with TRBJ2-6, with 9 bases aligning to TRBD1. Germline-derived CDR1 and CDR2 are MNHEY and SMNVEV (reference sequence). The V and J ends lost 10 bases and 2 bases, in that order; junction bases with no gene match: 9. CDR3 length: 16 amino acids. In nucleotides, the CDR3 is TGTGCCACCACCGGGACAGGGTTCCCTGGGGCCAACGTCCTGACTTTC. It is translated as CATTGTGFPGANVLTF.

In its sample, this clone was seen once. The CDR3 loop is CASRPPGDYGYTF. The CDR3 nucleotides read TGTGCCAGCAGGCCCCCAGGGGACTATGGCTACACCTTC. The rearrangement uses TRBV5-4 and TRBJ1-2; D perhaps matches TRBD1 (6 bases). Germline V CDR1 and CDR2: SGHNT, YYREEE (reference sequence). The CDR3 consists of 13 residues. Between the trimmed V and J ends, which lost 5 bases and 3 bases, there was a span of 11 bases.

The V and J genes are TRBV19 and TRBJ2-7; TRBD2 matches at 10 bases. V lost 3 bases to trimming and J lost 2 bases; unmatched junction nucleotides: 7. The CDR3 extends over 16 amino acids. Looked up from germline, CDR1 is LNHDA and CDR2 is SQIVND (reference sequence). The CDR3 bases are TGTGCCAGTAGTATGGAGGCACTAGCGGGAACCTACGAGCAGTACTTC. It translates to CASSMEALAGTYEQYF.

DNA of the CDR3: TGTGCCAGCAGCCCTCAGGGGGCAGTGCGGGGCTACACCTTC. It encodes CASSPQGAVRGYTF. The chain couples TRBV3-1 (or the pseudogene TRBV3-2) to TRBJ1-2; 8 bases are shared with TRBD1. V gave up 4 bases and J gave up 8 bases; unmatched junction bases: 9. CDR1 is LGHDT and CDR2 is YNNKEL in the germline V gene (reference sequence). The CDR3 is made up of 14 amino acids.

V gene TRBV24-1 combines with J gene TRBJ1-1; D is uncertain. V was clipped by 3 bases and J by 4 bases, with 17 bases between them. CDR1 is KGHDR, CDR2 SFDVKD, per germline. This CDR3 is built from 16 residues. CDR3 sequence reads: CATSDSGERSSTEAFF. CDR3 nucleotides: TGTGCCACCAGTGATAGTGGGGAGAGGTCGTCCACTGAAGCTTTCTTT.

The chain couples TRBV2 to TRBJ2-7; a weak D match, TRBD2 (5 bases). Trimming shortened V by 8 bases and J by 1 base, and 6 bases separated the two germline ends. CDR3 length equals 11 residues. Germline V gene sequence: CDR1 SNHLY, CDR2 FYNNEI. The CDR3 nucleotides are TGTGCCAGCGGACTGTCCTACGAGCAGTACTTC. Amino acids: CASGLSYEQYF.

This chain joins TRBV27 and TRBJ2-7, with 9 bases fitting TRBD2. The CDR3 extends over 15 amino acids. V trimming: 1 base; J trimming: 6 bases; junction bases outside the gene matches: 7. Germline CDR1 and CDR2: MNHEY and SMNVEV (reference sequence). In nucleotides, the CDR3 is TGTGCCAGCAGTTTATTTTTAGCGGGAGTCTCCGAGCAGTACTTC. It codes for CASSLFLAGVSEQYF.

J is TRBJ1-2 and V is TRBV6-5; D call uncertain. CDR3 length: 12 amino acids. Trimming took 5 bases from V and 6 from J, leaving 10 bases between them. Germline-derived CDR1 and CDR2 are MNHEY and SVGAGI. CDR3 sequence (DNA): TGTGCCAGCAGTCCCCTCGGTGATGGCTACACCTTC. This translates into CASSPLGDGYTF.

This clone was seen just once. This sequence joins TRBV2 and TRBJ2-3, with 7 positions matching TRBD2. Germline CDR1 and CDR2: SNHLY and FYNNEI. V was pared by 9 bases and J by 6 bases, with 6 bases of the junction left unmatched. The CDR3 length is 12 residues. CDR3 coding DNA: TGTGCCAGTGGACTAGTTTCTGATACGCAGTATTTT. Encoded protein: CASGLVSDTQYF.

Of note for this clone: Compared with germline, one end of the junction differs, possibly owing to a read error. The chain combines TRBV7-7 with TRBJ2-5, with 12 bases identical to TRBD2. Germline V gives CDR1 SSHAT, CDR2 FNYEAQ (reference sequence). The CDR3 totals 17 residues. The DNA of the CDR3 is TGTGCTAGCAGCTTAGGGGCTAGCGGGAGGGTCGGGGAGACCCAGTACTTC. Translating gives CASSLGASGRVGETQYF.

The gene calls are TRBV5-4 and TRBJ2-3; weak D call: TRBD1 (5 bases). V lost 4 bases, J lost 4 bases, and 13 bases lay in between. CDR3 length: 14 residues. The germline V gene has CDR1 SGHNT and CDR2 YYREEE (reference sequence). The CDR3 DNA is TGTGCCAGCAGCGGACACAGTAGTTCAGATACGCAGTATTTT. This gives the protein CASSGHSSSDTQYF.

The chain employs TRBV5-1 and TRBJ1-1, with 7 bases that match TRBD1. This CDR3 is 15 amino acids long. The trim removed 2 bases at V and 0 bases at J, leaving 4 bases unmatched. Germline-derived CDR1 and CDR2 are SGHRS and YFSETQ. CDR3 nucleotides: TGCGCCAGCAGCTTTAGGGGACAGATGAACACTGAAGCTTTCTTT. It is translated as CASSFRGQMNTEAFF.

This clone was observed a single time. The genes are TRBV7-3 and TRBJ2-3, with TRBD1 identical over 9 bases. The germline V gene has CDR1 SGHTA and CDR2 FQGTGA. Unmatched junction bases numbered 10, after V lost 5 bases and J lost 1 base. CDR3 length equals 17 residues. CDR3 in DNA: TGTGCCAGCAGCCTAAGGGGACAGGGTGGGGGCACAGATACGCAGTATTTT. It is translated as CASSLRGQGGGTDTQYF.

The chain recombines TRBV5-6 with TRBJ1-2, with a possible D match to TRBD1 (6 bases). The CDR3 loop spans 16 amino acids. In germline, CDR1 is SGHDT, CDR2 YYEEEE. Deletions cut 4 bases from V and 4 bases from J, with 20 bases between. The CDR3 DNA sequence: TGTGCCAGCAGCCCTTGGAACAGGGACCGAACCTATGGCTACACCTTC. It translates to CASSPWNRDRTYGYTF.